This T cell receptor (beta chain) was profiled in a study of shared clonotypes between healthy human individuals. V lost 6 bases to trimming and J lost 0 bases, with 11 bases between them. The CDR3 runs to 14 residues. Germline V gene lookup returns CDR1 MNHEY and CDR2 SVGAGI. Using immunoSEQ multiplex PCR, the repertoire was profiled, and TCRdb retains in-frame clones only, with some absent. The sample carries over a million clones, 78% recorded once. The rearrangement joins TRBV6-5 to TRBJ1-2, with D unresolved. The sequenced material came from memory CD4+ T cells from PBMCs. Noted subset: CD45RA-negative fraction. The clonotype comes from a young man in good health. Some clones in this sample may be carry-over from other donors' samples. CDR3 loop: CASRAAAANYGYTF. The CDR3 region has the DNA TGTGCCAGCAGGGCAGCCGCAGCTAACTATGGCTACACCTTC.